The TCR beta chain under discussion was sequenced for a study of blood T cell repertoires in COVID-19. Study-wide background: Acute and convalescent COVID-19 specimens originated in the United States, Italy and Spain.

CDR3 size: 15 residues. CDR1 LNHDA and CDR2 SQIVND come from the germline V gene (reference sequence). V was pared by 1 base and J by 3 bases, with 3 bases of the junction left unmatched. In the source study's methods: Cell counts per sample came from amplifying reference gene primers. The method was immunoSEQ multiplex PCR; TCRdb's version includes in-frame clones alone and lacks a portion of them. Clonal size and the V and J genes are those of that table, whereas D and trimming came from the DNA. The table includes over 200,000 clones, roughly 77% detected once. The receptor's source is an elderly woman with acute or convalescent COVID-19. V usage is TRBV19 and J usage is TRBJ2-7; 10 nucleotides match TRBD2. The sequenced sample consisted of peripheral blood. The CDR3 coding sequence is TGTGCCAGTAGTATAGGAAGCGGGGGGGTCTACGAGCAGTACTTC. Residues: CASSIGSGGVYEQYF.